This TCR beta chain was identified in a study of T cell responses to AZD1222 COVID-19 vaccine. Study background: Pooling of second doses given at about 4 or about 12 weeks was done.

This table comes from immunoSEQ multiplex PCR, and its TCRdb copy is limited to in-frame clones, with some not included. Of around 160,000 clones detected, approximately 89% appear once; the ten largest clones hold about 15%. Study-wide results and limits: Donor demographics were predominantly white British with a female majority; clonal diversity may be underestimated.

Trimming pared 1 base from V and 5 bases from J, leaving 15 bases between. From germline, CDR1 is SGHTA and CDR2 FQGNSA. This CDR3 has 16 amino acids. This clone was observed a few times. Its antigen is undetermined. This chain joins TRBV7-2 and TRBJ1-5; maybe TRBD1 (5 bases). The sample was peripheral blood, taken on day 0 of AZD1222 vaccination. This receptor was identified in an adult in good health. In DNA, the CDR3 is TGTGCCAGCAGCTTAGAACCGGTCAGGGTTGATCAGCCCCAGCATTTT. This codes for CASSLEPVRVDQPQHF.